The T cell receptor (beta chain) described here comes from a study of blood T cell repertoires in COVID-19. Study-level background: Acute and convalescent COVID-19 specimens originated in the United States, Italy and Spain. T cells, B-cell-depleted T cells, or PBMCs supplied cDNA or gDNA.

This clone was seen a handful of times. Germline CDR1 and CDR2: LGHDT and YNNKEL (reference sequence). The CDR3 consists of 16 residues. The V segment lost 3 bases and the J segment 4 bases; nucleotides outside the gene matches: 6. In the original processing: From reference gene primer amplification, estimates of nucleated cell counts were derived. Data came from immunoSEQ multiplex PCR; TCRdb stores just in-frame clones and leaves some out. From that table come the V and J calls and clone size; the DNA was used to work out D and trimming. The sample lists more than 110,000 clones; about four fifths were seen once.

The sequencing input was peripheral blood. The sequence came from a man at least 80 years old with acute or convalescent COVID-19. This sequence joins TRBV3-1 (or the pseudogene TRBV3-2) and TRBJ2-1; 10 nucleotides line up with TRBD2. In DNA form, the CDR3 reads TGTGCCAGCAGCCAGCCCGGGACTAGCGTTTACAATGAGCAGTTCTTC. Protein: CASSQPGTSVYNEQFF.